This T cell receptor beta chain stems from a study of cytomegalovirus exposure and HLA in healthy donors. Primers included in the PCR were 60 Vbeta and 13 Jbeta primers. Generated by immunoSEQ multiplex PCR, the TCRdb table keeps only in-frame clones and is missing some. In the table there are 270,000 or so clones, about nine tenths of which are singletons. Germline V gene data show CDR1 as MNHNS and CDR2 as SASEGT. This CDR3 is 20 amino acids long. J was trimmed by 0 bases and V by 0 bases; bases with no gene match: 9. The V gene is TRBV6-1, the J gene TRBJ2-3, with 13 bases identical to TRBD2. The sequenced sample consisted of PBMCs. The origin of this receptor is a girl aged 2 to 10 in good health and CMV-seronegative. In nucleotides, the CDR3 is TGTGCCAGCAGTGAAGCGGAAGGACTAGCGGGAGTACGAAGCACAGATACGCAGTATTTT. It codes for CASSEAEGLAGVRSTDTQYF.